This TCR beta chain emerged from a study of molecular identifiers for immune sequencing clone quantification. About the research overall: The replicate experiment used RNA from roughly 18,000 or 92,000 naive CD8 cells. This RNA was split into five aliquots, and four of them were sequenced.

Previously described methods and listed TCR primers were employed for the bulk TCR libraries. TCRdb used MiXCR to reprocess the PCR reads, holding one entry per CDR3 protein. The sample lists some 580,000 distinct CDR3 sequences; roughly 25% were seen once. Comments on this clonotype: Its antigen is as yet unknown. It is likely a read error, because the conserved phenylalanine at the end of the CDR3 is missing.

Germline V gene lookup returns CDR1 SQVTM and CDR2 ANQGSEA. This CDR3 contains 18 residues. V lost 6 bases and J lost 0, with 24 bases in between. Study results and caveats: Effector cells kept over 98% of their molecules in clones above 20 RNA copies, while naive cells kept under 1% there.

The TCR originated in a human donor in good health. Some libraries in this study had Jurkat cell RNA spiked in. The V gene is TRBV29-1, the J gene TRBJ2-1; D is uncertain. Sequenced sample: naive CD8+ T cells from blood, with Jurkat cell RNA spiked in. Subset defined: FACS-sorted CD8+CD4-CCR7+CD45RA+ naive T cells. CDR3 sequence reads: CSVTDIRPTKSSYNEQFS. The CDR3 DNA reads as TGCAGCGTGACGGATATAAGGCCAACCAAGAGCTCCTACAATGAGCAGTTCTCC.